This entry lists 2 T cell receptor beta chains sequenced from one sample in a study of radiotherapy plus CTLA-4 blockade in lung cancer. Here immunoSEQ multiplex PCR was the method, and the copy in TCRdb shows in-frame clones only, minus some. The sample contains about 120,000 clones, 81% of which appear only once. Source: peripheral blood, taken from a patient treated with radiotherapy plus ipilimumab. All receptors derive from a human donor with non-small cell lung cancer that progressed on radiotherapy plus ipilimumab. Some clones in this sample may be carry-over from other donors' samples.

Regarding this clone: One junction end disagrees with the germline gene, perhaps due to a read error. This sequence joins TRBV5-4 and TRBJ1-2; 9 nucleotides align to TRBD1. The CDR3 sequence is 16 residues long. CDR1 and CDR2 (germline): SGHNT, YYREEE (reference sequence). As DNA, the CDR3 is TGTGCCGGCAGCTCGCCCCGGGACAGGGAAGGGTATGGCTACACCTTC. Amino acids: CAGSSPRDREGYGYTF.

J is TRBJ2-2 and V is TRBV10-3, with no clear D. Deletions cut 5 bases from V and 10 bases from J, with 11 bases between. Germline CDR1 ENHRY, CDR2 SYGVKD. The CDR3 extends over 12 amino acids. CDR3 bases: TGTGCCATCAGTAGTACCCTATCGGAGCTGTTTTTT. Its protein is CAISSTLSELFF.